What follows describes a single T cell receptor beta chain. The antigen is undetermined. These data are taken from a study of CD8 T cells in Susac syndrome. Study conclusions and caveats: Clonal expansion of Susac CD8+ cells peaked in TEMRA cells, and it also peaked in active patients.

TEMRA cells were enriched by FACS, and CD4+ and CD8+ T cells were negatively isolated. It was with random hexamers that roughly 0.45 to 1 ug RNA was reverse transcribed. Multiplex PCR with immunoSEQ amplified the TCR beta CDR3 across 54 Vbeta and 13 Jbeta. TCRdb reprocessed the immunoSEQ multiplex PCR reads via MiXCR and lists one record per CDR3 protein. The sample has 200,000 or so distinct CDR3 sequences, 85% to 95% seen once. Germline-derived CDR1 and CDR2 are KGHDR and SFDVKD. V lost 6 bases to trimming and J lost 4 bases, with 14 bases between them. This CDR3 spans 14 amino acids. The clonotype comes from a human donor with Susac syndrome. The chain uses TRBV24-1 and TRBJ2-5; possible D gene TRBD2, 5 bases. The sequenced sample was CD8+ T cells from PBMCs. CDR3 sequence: CATSSAGDRETQYF. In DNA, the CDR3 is TGTGCCACCAGTAGCGCCGGGGATCGAGAGACCCAGTACTTC.